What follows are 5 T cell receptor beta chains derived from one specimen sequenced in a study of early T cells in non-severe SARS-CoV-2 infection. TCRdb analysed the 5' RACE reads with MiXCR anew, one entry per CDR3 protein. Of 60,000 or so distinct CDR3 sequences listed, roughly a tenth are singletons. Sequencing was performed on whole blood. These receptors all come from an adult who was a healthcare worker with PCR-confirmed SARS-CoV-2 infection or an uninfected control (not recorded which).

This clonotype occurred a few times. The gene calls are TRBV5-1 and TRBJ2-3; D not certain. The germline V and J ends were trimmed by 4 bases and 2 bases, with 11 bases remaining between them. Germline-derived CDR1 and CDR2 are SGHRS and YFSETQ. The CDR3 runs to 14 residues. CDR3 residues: CASSPSAHTDTQYF. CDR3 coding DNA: TGCGCCAGCAGCCCCTCGGCGCACACAGATACGCAGTATTTT.

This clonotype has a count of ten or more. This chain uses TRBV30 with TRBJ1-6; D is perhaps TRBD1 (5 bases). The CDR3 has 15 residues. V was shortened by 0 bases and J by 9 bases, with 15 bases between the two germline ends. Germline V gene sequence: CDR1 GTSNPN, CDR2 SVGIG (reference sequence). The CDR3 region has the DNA TGTGCCTGGAGTGTACGGGCAGGGCAGTTTTCACCCCTCCACTTT. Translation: CAWSVRAGQFSPLHF.

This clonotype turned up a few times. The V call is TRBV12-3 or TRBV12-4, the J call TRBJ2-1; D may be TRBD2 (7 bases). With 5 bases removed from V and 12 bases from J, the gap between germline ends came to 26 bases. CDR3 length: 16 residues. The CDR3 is CASSLHTSEGGIWQFF. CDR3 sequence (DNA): TGTGCCAGCAGTCTTCACACTAGCGAAGGGGGGATATGGCAGTTCTTC.

The CDR3 bases are TGCGCCAGCAGCCGGGACTCTGTCTATAATTCACCCCTCCACTTT. Protein: CASSRDSVYNSPLHF. This rearrangement joins TRBV5-1 to TRBJ1-6, with D tentatively TRBD1 (5 bases). The germline V and J ends were trimmed by 4 bases and 3 bases, with 11 bases remaining between them. Germline-derived CDR1 and CDR2 are SGHRS and YFSETQ. This CDR3 has 15 residues. The full variable domain, in which reference TRBV5-1 and TRBJ1-6 provide the parts outside the CDR3, is KAGVTQTPRYLIKTRGQQVTLSCSPISGHRSVSWYQQTPGQGLQFLFEYFSETQRNKGNFPGRFSGRQFSNSRSEMNVSTLELGDSALYLCASSRDSVYNSPLHFGNGTRLTVT.

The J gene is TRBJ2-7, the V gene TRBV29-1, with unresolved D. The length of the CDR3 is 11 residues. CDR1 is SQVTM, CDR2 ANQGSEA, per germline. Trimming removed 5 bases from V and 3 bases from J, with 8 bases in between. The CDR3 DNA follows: TGCAGCGTTCAAACAGACTACGAGCAGTACTTC. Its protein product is CSVQTDYEQYF.